This T cell receptor (beta chain) was documented in a study of cytomegalovirus exposure and HLA in healthy donors. Study-wide findings and caveats: Among TCR beta chains, those listed as cytomegalovirus-associated numbered over 150.

In regard to this clone: Its matching antigen is unknown.

The donors were part of the validation cohort, which consisted of over a hundred subjects and was separate from the first cohort of about 720 subjects. Some clones are missing from TCRdb's copy, which holds only in-frame ones; the method was immunoSEQ multiplex PCR. The table lists 100,000 to 150,000 clones, about 93% of them singletons. This clonotype was sampled from a woman younger than 30 in good health and CMV-seronegative. The sample consisted of PBMCs.

CDR3 loop: CASSEAGTGISGYTF. CDR3 bases: TGTGCCAGCAGTGAGGCCGGGACAGGGATCTCTGGCTACACCTTC. This rearrangement joins TRBV28 to TRBJ1-2, with TRBD1 identical over 9 bases. From germline, CDR1 is MDHEN and CDR2 SYDVKM. CDR3 length: 15 residues. J lost 7 bases, V lost 5 bases, and 11 bases had no gene match.